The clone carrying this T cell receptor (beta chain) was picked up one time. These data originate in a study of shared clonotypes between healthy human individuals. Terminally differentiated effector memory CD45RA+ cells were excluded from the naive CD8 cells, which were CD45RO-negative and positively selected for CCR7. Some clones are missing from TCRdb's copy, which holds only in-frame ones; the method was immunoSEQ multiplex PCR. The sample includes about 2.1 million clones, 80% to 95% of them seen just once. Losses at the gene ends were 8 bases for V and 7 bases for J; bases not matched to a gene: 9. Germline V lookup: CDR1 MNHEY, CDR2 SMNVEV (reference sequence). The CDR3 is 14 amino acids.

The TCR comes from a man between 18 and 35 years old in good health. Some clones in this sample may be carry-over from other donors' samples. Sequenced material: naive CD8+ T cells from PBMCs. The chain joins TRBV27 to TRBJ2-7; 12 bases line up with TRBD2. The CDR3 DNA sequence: TGTGCCAGCGCTCTAGCGGGAGGGCCGTGGGAGCAGTACTTC. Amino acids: CASALAGGPWEQYF.